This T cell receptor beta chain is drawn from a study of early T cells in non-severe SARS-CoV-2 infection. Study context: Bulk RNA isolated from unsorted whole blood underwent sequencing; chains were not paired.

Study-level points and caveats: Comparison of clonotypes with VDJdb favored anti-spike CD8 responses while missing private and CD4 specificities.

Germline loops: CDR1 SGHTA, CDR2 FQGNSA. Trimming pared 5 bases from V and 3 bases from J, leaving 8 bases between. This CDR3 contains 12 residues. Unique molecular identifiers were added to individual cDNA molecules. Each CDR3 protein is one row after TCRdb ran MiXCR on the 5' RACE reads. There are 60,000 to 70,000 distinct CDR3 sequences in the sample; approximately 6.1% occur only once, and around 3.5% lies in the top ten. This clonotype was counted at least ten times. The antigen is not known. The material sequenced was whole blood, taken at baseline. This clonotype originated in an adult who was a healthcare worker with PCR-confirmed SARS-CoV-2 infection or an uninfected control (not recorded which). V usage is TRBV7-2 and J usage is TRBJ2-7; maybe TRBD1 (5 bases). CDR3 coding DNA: TGTGCCAGCAGCCTGACAGTCTACGAGCAGTACTTC. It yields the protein CASSLTVYEQYF.